These T cell receptor beta chains were read from a single sample in a study of blood T cell repertoires in COVID-19. Here immunoSEQ multiplex PCR was the method, and the copy in TCRdb shows in-frame clones only, minus some. The sample lists approximately 150,000 clones; roughly 88% were seen once. The specimen sequenced was peripheral blood. The receptors here all came from a young man with COVID-19, enrolled during active disease. Both conserved end residues are part of each CDR3. The order of the fields is clone size, D gene, V gene, J gene, CDR3 protein, CDR3 DNA. D genes are given only for firm matches. Clone size is stated in some rows and not others, as once, few, many or a class when expanded.

size: NA
D: NA
V: TRBV13
J: TRBJ2-7
CDR3: CASSLGGGSYEQYF
DNA: TGTGCCAGCAGCTTAGGCGGGGGAAGCTACGAGCAGTACTTC

size: NA
D: TRBD2
V: TRBV11-2
J: TRBJ2-7
CDR3: CASSPDGGGYEQYF
DNA: TGTGCCAGCAGCCCCGACGGGGGGGGATACGAGCAGTACTTC

size: NA
D: TRBD2
V: TRBV9
J: TRBJ2-1
CDR3: CASSPGTSSYNEQFF
DNA: TGTGCCAGCAGCCCCGGGACTAGCTCCTACAATGAGCAGTTCTTC

size: NA
D: NA
V: TRBV7-9
J: TRBJ2-7
CDR3: CASSLATYEQYF
DNA: TGTGCCAGCAGCTTAGCCACTTACGAGCAGTACTTC

size: NA
D: NA
V: TRBV19
J: TRBJ1-1
CDR3: CATTNKQNTEAFF
DNA: TGTGCCACAACGAACAAACAGAACACTGAAGCTTTCTTT

size: NA
D: TRBD2
V: TRBV11-2
J: TRBJ2-2
CDR3: CASRPLPGGSGGELFF
DNA: TGTGCCAGCAGACCTCTCCCGGGGGGTTCAGGCGGGGAGCTGTTTTTT

size: NA
D: NA
V: TRBV5-1
J: TRBJ2-7
CDR3: CASNPSVGDRSYEQYF
DNA: TGCGCCAGCAACCCTAGCGTCGGAGATCGCTCCTACGAGCAGTACTTC

size: NA
D: TRBD2
V: TRBV6-4
J: TRBJ2-1
CDR3: CASSDSWGGTLNEQFF
DNA: TGTGCCAGCAGTGACTCGTGGGGGGGTACCCTCAATGAGCAGTTCTTC

size: once
D: TRBD2
V: TRBV14
J: TRBJ2-2
CDR3: CASSPRAGATGELFF
DNA: TGTGCCAGCAGCCCCCGAGCGGGAGCCACCGGGGAGCTGTTTTTT

size: NA
D: NA
V: TRBV11-2
J: TRBJ2-7
CDR3: CASSLGHDYEQYF
DNA: TGTGCCAGCAGCTTAGGACATGACTACGAGCAGTACTTC

size: NA
D: NA
V: TRBV7-8
J: TRBJ1-1
CDR3: CASSFFSGAEAFF
DNA: TGTGCCAGCAGCTTCTTCTCGGGGGCTGAAGCTTTCTTT

size: NA
D: NA
V: TRBV4-1
J: TRBJ2-2
CDR3: CASSQAPGVDATGELFF
DNA: TGCGCCAGCAGCCAAGCCCCCGGGGTCGACGCGACCGGGGAGCTGTTTTTT

size: NA
D: TRBD1
V: TRBV9
J: TRBJ1-1
CDR3: CASSVLTGGYGTEAFF
DNA: TGTGCCAGCAGCGTCCTGACAGGGGGGTACGGCACTGAAGCTTTCTTT

size: NA
D: NA
V: TRBV25-1
J: TRBJ1-4
CDR3: CASSEGDGGREKLFF
DNA: TGTGCCAGCAGTGAGGGAGACGGGGGTCGGGAAAAACTGTTTTTT

size: NA
D: NA
V: TRBV28
J: TRBJ2-5
CDR3: CASSLPFDAGSVETQYF
DNA: TGTGCCAGCAGTTTACCGTTTGATGCGGGATCAGTGGAGACCCAGTACTTC

size: NA
D: TRBD2
V: TRBV15
J: TRBJ2-4
CDR3: CATSRDSSGVQYF
DNA: TGTGCCACCAGCAGAGATTCTAGCGGGGTACAGTACTTC

size: NA
D: NA
V: TRBV19
J: TRBJ2-2
CDR3: CASSINRVPNTGELFF
DNA: TGTGCCAGTAGTATCAACAGGGTTCCGAACACCGGGGAGCTGTTTTTT